These 30 T cell receptor beta chains originate from one sample sequenced in a study of T cells in Graves' hyperthyroidism and ophthalmopathy. Regions amplified from RNA transcripts were the TCR beta CDR3 regions. First-round RT-PCR of the TCR CDR3 relied on the HTBI primer set. TCRdb re-called the multiplex PCR reads through MiXCR, storing one row per CDR3 protein. Among about 540,000 distinct CDR3 sequences, 46% were seen once, and the ten largest hold around 7.7%. Sequencing was carried out using peripheral blood or thyroid tissue (not recorded which). The origin of the receptors is a woman younger than 30 with Graves' hyperthyroidism.

The chain joins TRBV4-2 to TRBJ2-7; 9 nucleotides line up with TRBD1. The CDR3 extends over 16 amino acids. V gave up 0 bases and J gave up 2 bases; unmatched junction bases: 5. Germline V gene sequence: CDR1 LGHNA, CDR2 YNFKEQ. The CDR3 DNA reads TGTGCCAGCAGCCAAGAAGCGGACAGGGGCACCTACGAGCAGTACTTC. Its translation is CASSQEADRGTYEQYF.

For this clonotype: Given a much more abundant clone one base away, this may be a read error. The chain couples TRBV2 to TRBJ1-1; possible D gene TRBD1, 5 bases. Germline lookup yields CDR1 SNHLY and CDR2 FYNNEI. This CDR3 has 16 residues. Here the CDR3 DNA reads TGTGCCGGCAGTGAAAAAAGGGTACAGGCCAACACTGAAGCTTTCTTT. Translating gives CAGSEKRVQANTEAFF.

V is TRBV15 and J is TRBJ1-6, with a weak D call TRBD1 (6 bases). Looked up from germline, CDR1 is LNHNV and CDR2 is YYDKDF (reference sequence). The CDR3 is made up of 16 amino acids. V lost 0 bases to trimming and J lost 5 bases, with 11 bases between them. The CDR3 sequence: CATSRDGGSNNSPLHF. In DNA form, the CDR3 reads TGTGCCACCAGCAGAGACGGGGGCAGCAATAATTCACCCCTCCACTTT.

This clonotype was detected many times. This chain uses TRBV5-1 with TRBJ2-5; tentatively, D is TRBD2 (6 bases). V was cut by 4 bases and J by 4 bases, with 11 bases left in between. CDR3 length: 13 residues. Germline lookup yields CDR1 SGHRS and CDR2 YFSETQ. The CDR3 reads CASSRWGGETQYF. DNA of the CDR3: TGCGCCAGCAGCCGGTGGGGAGGAGAGACCCAGTACTTC.

This rearrangement joins TRBV6-1 to TRBJ2-7; 14 positions agree with TRBD2. Per germline, CDR1 MNHNS and CDR2 SASEGT. This CDR3 region has 17 residues. Trimming removed 6 bases from V and 6 bases from J; junction bases left unmatched: 13. In nucleotides, the CDR3 is TGTGCCAGCAGGACTAGCGGGAGGGCATCTTGGGTTTGCGAGCAGTACTTC. It specifies CASRTSGRASWVCEQYF.

This clonotype has ten or more counts. The chain has TRBV20-1 and TRBJ2-7; D is perhaps TRBD1 (6 bases). The CDR3 length is 14 residues. Germline lookup yields CDR1 DFQATT and CDR2 SNEGSKA (reference sequence). CDR3 amino acids: CSTGGQGWPYEQYF. The CDR3 DNA is TGCAGCACCGGTGGGCAGGGGTGGCCGTACGAGCAGTACTTC.

The V and J genes are TRBV10-2 and TRBJ2-1, with no clear D. The ends were cut back, 3 bases at V and 6 bases at J, with 9 bases in the middle. CDR3 length: 13 residues. Germline loops: CDR1 WSHSY, CDR2 SAAADI. Written as DNA, the CDR3 is TGCGCCAGCAGTGATGGTTTTCGCAATGAGCAGTTCTTC. It encodes CASSDGFRNEQFF.

This clonotype was found many times. The genes are TRBV6-1 and TRBJ2-5; a weak D match, TRBD2 (5 bases). With 4 bases removed from V and 4 bases from J, the gap between germline ends came to 10 bases. This CDR3 is 13 amino acids long. From germline, CDR1 is MNHNS and CDR2 SASEGT. DNA for the CDR3: TGTGCCAGCAGTGTATCTAGCTCAGAGACCCAGTACTTC. It is translated as CASSVSSSETQYF.

About this clonotype itself: A read error is likely, as this CDR3 ends without the conserved phenylalanine or tryptophan. V and J are TRBV7-9 and TRBJ1-1; maybe TRBD1 (5 bases). Germline values: CDR1 SEHNR, CDR2 FQNEAQ (reference sequence). The CDR3 runs 12 residues. V was trimmed by 6 bases and J by 7 bases, leaving 12 bases between them. CDR3 residues: CASSEGRGEAFL. The CDR3 nucleotides read TGTGCCAGCAGTGAAGGGAGGGGTGAAGCTTTCCTT.

This CDR3 reads CSVEGGFEHF. CDR3 DNA: TGCAGCGTTGAGGGAGGGTTCGAGCATTTT. The chain links TRBV29-1 to TRBJ1-5; D unclear. Trimming took 3 bases from V and 14 from J, leaving 11 bases between them. The CDR3 is made up of 10 amino acids. Germline loops: CDR1 SQVTM, CDR2 ANQGSEA.

Of note for this clonotype: A much larger clone differs by one base, so this may be a read error. The chain uses TRBV10-3 and TRBJ1-1; no definite D call. There are 13 residues in the CDR3. Germline V CDR1 and CDR2: ENHRY, SYGVKD. The CDR3 nucleotides are TGTACCAGCACCGTTCAATCTGCGCAGAAAGCTTTCTTT. Translating it yields CTSTVQSAQKAFF.

V usage is TRBV2 and J usage is TRBJ2-7; weak D call: TRBD1 (6 bases). Germline loops: CDR1 SNHLY, CDR2 FYNNEI. This CDR3 is built from 16 residues. Trimming stripped 3 bases from V and 7 bases from J, with 22 bases between. The CDR3 here is CASSDPSTGFYNEQYF. CDR3 sequence (DNA): TGTGCCAGCAGTGATCCCTCAACAGGGTTTTACAATGAGCAGTACTTC.

The chain is built from TRBV29-1 and TRBJ2-7; TRBD1 might be the D (5 bases). Per germline, CDR1 SQVTM and CDR2 ANQGSEA. Trimming cost V 8 bases and J 5 bases, with 10 bases left between them. This CDR3 contains 10 residues. The CDR3 here is CSLGVHEQYF. The CDR3 DNA is TGCAGCTTAGGGGTCCACGAGCAGTACTTC.

This clonotype was detected many times. The V and J genes are TRBV24-1 and TRBJ2-5, with TRBD1 matching 7 bases. The CDR3 sequence is 14 residues long. CDR1 KGHDR and CDR2 SFDVKD come from the germline V gene. V was clipped by 4 bases and J by 2 bases; unmatched bases: 3. The CDR3 region has the DNA TGTGCCACCAGTGAGACAGGGACACAAGAGACCCAGTACTTC. Translating it yields CATSETGTQETQYF.

Many counts were recorded for this clonotype. The gene calls are TRBV19 and TRBJ2-5; TRBD1 is a possible D gene (5 bases). The germline V gene has CDR1 LNHDA and CDR2 SQIVND (reference sequence). This CDR3 region has 13 residues. Between the trimmed V and J ends, which lost 5 bases and 4 bases, there was a span of 11 bases. CDR3 DNA: TGTGCCAGTAGTGGCAGGGTCCCAGAGACCCAGTACTTC. This encodes CASSGRVPETQYF.

This clonotype has only a few counts. The genes are TRBV15 and TRBJ1-2; 9 bases fit TRBD1. This CDR3 contains 13 residues. The germline gives CDR1 LNHNV, CDR2 YYDKDF (reference sequence). The CDR3 DNA follows: TGTGCTAGCAACATTGGACAGGGGTTGGGCTACACCTTC. As protein: CASNIGQGLGYTF.

CDR3 amino acids: CATSRALGQGGEQYF. CDR3 DNA sequence: TGTGCCACCAGCAGAGCCTTGGGACAGGGTGGCGAGCAGTACTTC. The rearrangement uses TRBV15 and TRBJ2-7; 9 bases match TRBD1. Germline assignment: CDR1 LNHNV and CDR2 YYDKDF (reference sequence). This CDR3 comprises 15 residues. J gave up 6 bases and V 1 base, and 7 bases lay outside the gene matches.

This clonotype has only a few counts. V and J are TRBV3-1 and TRBJ2-7; possibly TRBD1 or TRBD2 for D (5 bases each). CDR1 LGHDT and CDR2 YNNKEL come from the germline V gene (reference sequence). The CDR3 contains 14 residues. Trimming removed 3 bases from V and 2 bases from J, with 11 bases in between. DNA of the CDR3: TGTGCCAGCAGCCATTGGGACGGAGCCTACGAGCAGTACTTC. This sequence encodes CASSHWDGAYEQYF.

In its sample, this clonotype was seen many times. This sequence joins TRBV5-1 and TRBJ2-2; 7 bases align to TRBD2. The CDR3 totals 15 residues. V was clipped by 4 bases and J by 3 bases; unmatched bases: 6. CDR1 is SGHRS and CDR2 is YFSETQ in the germline V gene. As DNA, the CDR3 is TGCGCCAGCAGCGGCGGGAGTGTCGACACCGGGGAGCTGTTTTTT. It specifies CASSGGSVDTGELFF.

In this sample, this clonotype turned up many times. The chain uses TRBV10-3 and TRBJ2-1; 11 nucleotides align to TRBD1. V was clipped by 6 bases and J by 5 bases; unmatched bases: 3. The CDR3 spans 14 residues. Germline lookup yields CDR1 ENHRY and CDR2 SYGVKD. Here the CDR3 reads CAIRDRGPDNEQFF. DNA for the CDR3: TGTGCCATCAGGGACAGGGGGCCGGACAATGAGCAGTTCTTC.

This clonotype was counted many times. Written as DNA, the CDR3 is TGTGCCATCAGATGGACTAGCGGGAGGCAGAACACCGGGGAGCTGTTTTTT. Protein sequence: CAIRWTSGRQNTGELFF. The chain couples TRBV10-3 to TRBJ2-2; TRBD2 agrees at 14 bases. CDR3 length: 17 amino acids. J gave up 1 base and V 6 bases, and 4 bases lay outside the gene matches. Germline V gene sequence: CDR1 ENHRY, CDR2 SYGVKD.

The chain recombines TRBV6-5 with TRBJ1-6; the match to TRBD1 covers 12 bases. V lost 0 bases, J lost 7 bases, and 4 bases stayed unmatched. Germline V gene data show CDR1 as MNHEY and CDR2 as SVGAGI. The CDR3 contains 17 residues. DNA for the CDR3: TGTGCCAGCAGTTACTCGATAGGGACAGGGGGCAATTCACCCCTCCACTTT. It codes for CASSYSIGTGGNSPLHF.

This clonotype was seen only once. The rearrangement uses TRBV20-1 and TRBJ1-1; TRBD1 is a possible D gene (6 bases). V was clipped by 5 bases and J by 5 bases, with 18 bases between them. The germline CDR1 and CDR2 sequences are DFQATT and SNEGSKA (reference sequence). The CDR3 runs to 14 residues. The CDR3 protein is CSAETTGLPTEAFF. For the CDR3, the DNA is TGCAGTGCTGAGACAACAGGGTTACCAACTGAAGCTTTCTTT.

In the case of this clonotype: A single base separates this from a much larger clone, so it may be a read error. The genes are TRBV11-2 and TRBJ1-2; D possibly corresponds to TRBD1 (6 bases). CDR3 length: 15 residues. Germline assignment: CDR1 SGHAT and CDR2 FQNNGV. The CDR3 nucleotides read TGTGCCAGCAGCTTAGACCGACAGGTTGTCTATGGCCACACCTTC. Residues: CASSLDRQVVYGHTF.

The chain is built from TRBV29-1 and TRBJ1-1; possibly TRBD1 for D (5 bases). The V gene's germline CDR1 is SQVTM and CDR2 ANQGSEA. The length of the CDR3 is 13 residues. Trimming pared 2 bases from V and 5 bases from J, leaving 12 bases between. The CDR3 loop is CSVESQGGTEAFF. CDR3 sequence (DNA): TGCAGCGTTGAATCGCAGGGTGGGACTGAAGCTTTCTTT.

This clonotype was recorded at least ten times. The chain links TRBV5-1 to TRBJ2-7; no reliable D call. CDR1 is SGHRS and CDR2 is YFSETQ in the germline V gene. The ends were cut back, 0 bases at V and 2 bases at J, with 12 bases in the middle. The length of the CDR3 is 15 residues. CDR3 coding DNA: TGCGCCAGCAGCTTGGCCCTCATGGGTGCCTACGAGCAGTACTTC. Its protein is CASSLALMGAYEQYF.

Ten or more counts support this clonotype. The chain joins TRBV20-1 to TRBJ1-1, with a possible D match to TRBD1 (5 bases). This CDR3 region has 15 residues. V dropped 1 base and J dropped 0 bases, with 12 bases sitting between them. CDR1 DFQATT and CDR2 SNEGSKA come from the germline V gene (reference sequence). This CDR3 reads CSARGLGPVNTEAFF. As DNA, the CDR3 is TGCAGTGCTAGAGGATTGGGACCGGTGAACACTGAAGCTTTCTTT.

On this clonotype: A much larger clone lies one base from this, so it may be a read error. V usage is TRBV29-1 and J usage is TRBJ1-1, with TRBD1 as a possible D gene (5 bases). The CDR3 runs 14 residues. CDR1 and CDR2 from the germline V gene are SQVTM and ANQGSEA. Trimming took off 0 bases at V and 11 bases at J, with 19 bases between the two ends. The CDR3 nucleotides are TGCAGCGTTGAAGAAAGACAGCTAGGGGCTTCGGCTTTCTTT. Translated: CSVEERQLGASAFF.

The chain has TRBV14 and TRBJ1-2; TRBD1 matches 10 bases. V shed 3 bases, J shed 6 bases, and the junction held 10 bases outside the gene matches. The germline V gene has CDR1 SGHDN and CDR2 FVKESK. CDR3 length: 16 residues. CDR3 in amino acids: CASSHPGTGVGDGYTF. In DNA form, the CDR3 reads TGTGCCAGCAGCCACCCCGGGACAGGGGTTGGAGATGGCTACACCTTC.

This clonotype was observed many times. This sequence joins TRBV18 and TRBJ1-2; D perhaps matches TRBD1 (5 bases). The germline V and J ends were trimmed by 3 bases and 6 bases, with 11 bases remaining between them. The CDR3 totals 13 residues. CDR1 KGHSH and CDR2 LQKENI come from the germline V gene. CDR3 DNA sequence: TGTGCCAGCTCACCCGACAGAGTAGATGGCTACACCTTC. As protein: CASSPDRVDGYTF.